The entry that follows covers one T cell receptor beta chain sequence. The antigen is unknown. This CDR3 comprises 15 residues. Deletions cut 0 bases from V and 3 bases from J, with 12 bases between. Per the germline V gene, CDR1 is SGHRS and CDR2 is YFSETQ. Clones were sequenced by immunoSEQ multiplex PCR, and TCRdb holds only the in-frame ones, with some missing. Of tens of thousands of clones listed, 80% to 90% are singletons. These data come from a study of OX40 agonist ivuxolimab in advanced cancers. Overall study: Three individuals attained partial responses, comprising one hepatocellular carcinoma case and two cutaneous melanoma cases. Study-level results: Doses of 0.1 to 3.0 mg/kg were accompanied by clonal expansion of CD4+ and CD8+ blood T cells by week 6. Some nonresponders additionally presented with little normalized T-cell clonal expansion.

Individuals having autoimmune disease history or systemic immunosuppression were not enrolled. The TCR comes from an adult with an advanced solid tumor such as melanoma, head and neck, liver or kidney cancer. Sample: CD4+ or CD8+ T cells sorted from blood, taken in a trial of the OX40 agonist ivuxolimab. This rearrangement joins TRBV5-1 to TRBJ1-1, with D tentatively TRBD1 (6 bases). The CDR3 sequence is CASSLDQGTYTEAFF. The CDR3 DNA is TGCGCCAGCAGCTTGGATCAGGGGACATACACTGAAGCTTTCTTT.